The clone carrying this T cell receptor beta chain was recorded once. This entry comes from a study of blood T cell repertoires in COVID-19. CDR1 and CDR2 (germline): MNHNS, SASEGT. The CDR3 is 15 amino acids. V shed 0 bases and J shed 3 bases, with 12 bases lying between them. Measured with immunoSEQ multiplex PCR; TCRdb has only the in-frame clones, and not every one. The repertoire consists of more than 140,000 clones, with around 84% occurring once and the leading ten covering 7.2%. The V gene is TRBV6-1, the J gene TRBJ2-7; the D is unclear. The source of this sequence is a woman between 50 and 59 years old in a cohort sampled during active or convalescent COVID-19. The sample was peripheral blood. In DNA form, the CDR3 reads TGTGCCAGCAGTGAAGCGCAAGATGTCAGCTACGAGCAGTACTTC. This encodes CASSEAQDVSYEQYF.